The entry that follows covers one TCR beta chain sequence. The sample comes from a study of Ad26.COV2.S vaccination and SARS-CoV-2 variants. At the level of the study: Within the COV1001 Ad26.COV2.S trial arm, the donor was enrolled.

The sample's treatment: approximately 18 received Ad26.COV2.S at low or high dose, single or two shots; 5 received placebo; per-sample allocation not given. The investigators took samples on day 63 after the first vaccine or placebo injection. The table came from immunoSEQ multiplex PCR; TCRdb's copy has only in-frame clones and leaves some out. The sample has around 300,000 clones; under 90% are singletons. The CDR3 totals 17 residues. Germline values: CDR1 KGHDR, CDR2 SFDVKD. V was trimmed by 5 bases and J by 1 base, leaving 18 bases between them. The sequence came from a person aged 18-65 years who received the Ad26.COV2.S COVID-19 vaccine or a placebo. The material was peripheral blood, obtained in a trial of Ad26.COV2.S vaccine versus placebo. V is TRBV24-1 and J is TRBJ2-3, with D possibly TRBD1 on 5 matching bases. In DNA form, the CDR3 reads TGTGCCACCAGTGGTCCGGCCAGGGCATTAGGCACAGATACGCAGTATTTT. This encodes CATSGPARALGTDTQYF.